Listed below are T cell receptor beta chains from one sample, sequenced in a study of T cell clones after liver transplantation. Profiling relied on immunoSEQ multiplex PCR, and the TCRdb table lists in-frame clones only, not all of them. The table has about 76,000 clones, roughly 83% seen once; the top ten hold approximately 2.8%. This material consisted of CD4+ T cells from blood, taken at the 22-month timepoint. These receptors were obtained from a human patient who received a liver transplant. The graft donor may account for some of the T cells. Both conserved end residues are trimmed from each CDR3. Clone size is stated in some rows and not others, as once, few, many or a class when expanded.

size	V	J	CDR3
.	TRBV28	TRBJ1-5	ASTPEQGENQPQH
.	TRBV7-8	TRBJ2-2	ASSRGLAGGGTGELF
.	TRBV7-9	TRBJ1-1	ASSLSGQLNTEAF
.	TRBV28	TRBJ1-5	ASSTGDQPQH
.	TRBV18	TRBJ2-1	ASSPGTSGSFEQF
.	TRBV25-1	TRBJ1-1	ASRDWGGVDTEAF
.	TRBV2	TRBJ2-7	ASSGGTGRDYEQY
.	TRBV2	TRBJ2-1	ASRGWRGGFYNEQF
once	TRBV4-2	TRBJ1-6	ASSPGLYNSPLH
.	TRBV6-6	TRBJ1-1	ASRAGPNTEAF
.	TRBV30	TRBJ1-3	AWRIGNTIY
few	TRBV7-9	TRBJ1-1	ASQASVEAF
.	TRBV23-1	TRBJ2-6	ASSLKIRDGPSGANVLT
.	TRBV2	TRBJ2-4	ASSVQRAIQY
.	TRBV28	TRBJ2-2	ASTGTANTGELF
.	TRBV9	TRBJ1-6	ASSVEGGSYNSPLH
few	TRBV9	TRBJ1-2	ASSVGRGWNYGYT
.	TRBV5-1	TRBJ2-7	ASSLAGEPYEQY
.	TRBV7-2	TRBJ1-1	ASSLVGLGAF
medium-sized	TRBV11-2	TRBJ1-2	ASSSVNIARGYGVGYT
.	TRBV4-1	TRBJ2-7	ASSPTFDRSYEQY
.	TRBV6-5	TRBJ2-3	ASTGPYTQY
once	TRBV6-1	TRBJ1-2	ASSGGAGIGGYT
few	TRBV2	TRBJ2-7	ASSEDLAGGPFTYEQY
.	TRBV28	TRBJ1-5	ASSATDQPQH
.	TRBV6-1	TRBJ2-5	ASRRDRGRETQY
.	TRBV7-6	TRBJ2-3	ASGPLGGGTDTQY
.	TRBV30	TRBJ1-1	AWSVGVSSTEAF